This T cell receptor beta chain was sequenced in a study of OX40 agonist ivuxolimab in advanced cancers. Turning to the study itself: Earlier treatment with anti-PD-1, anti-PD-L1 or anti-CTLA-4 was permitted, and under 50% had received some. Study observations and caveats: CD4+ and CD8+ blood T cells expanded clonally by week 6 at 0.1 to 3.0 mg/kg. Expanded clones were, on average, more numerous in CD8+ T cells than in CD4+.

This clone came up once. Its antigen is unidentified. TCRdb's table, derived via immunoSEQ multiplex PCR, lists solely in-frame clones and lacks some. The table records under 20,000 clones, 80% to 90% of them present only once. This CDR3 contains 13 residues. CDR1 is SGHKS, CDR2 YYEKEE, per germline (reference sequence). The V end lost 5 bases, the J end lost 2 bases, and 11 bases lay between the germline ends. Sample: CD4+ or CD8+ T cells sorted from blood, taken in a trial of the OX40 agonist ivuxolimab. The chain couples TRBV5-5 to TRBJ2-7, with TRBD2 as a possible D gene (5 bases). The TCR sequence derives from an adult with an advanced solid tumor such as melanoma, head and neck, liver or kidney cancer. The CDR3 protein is CASSSADTYEQYF. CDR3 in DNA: TGTGCCAGCAGTTCAGCGGATACCTACGAGCAGTACTTC.